The T cell receptor (beta chain) described here comes from a study of T cell responses to AZD1222 COVID-19 vaccine. TCRdb's table, derived via immunoSEQ multiplex PCR, lists solely in-frame clones and lacks some. The sample gives 150,000 to 160,000 clones, more than 75% of which show up once; 18% is in the top ten. Remarks on this clone: What it recognizes is unknown.

Findings and caveats of the study: Targeting of unmutated variant regions was reportedly seen in nearly half of spike-specific TCRs. Spike-specific TCR breadth and depth both grew after two AZD1222 doses. Spike-wide vaccine-associated CD4 TCRs dominated at 160-218 and 743-854.

CDR3 length equals 13 residues. V trimming: 5 bases; J trimming: 8 bases; junction bases outside the gene matches: 3. The germline V gene encodes CDR1 LNHDA and CDR2 SQIVND (reference sequence). This clonotype was obtained from an adult in good health. The V call is TRBV19, the J call TRBJ1-6; 7 positions match TRBD1. The sequencing used peripheral blood, collected on day 0 of AZD1222 vaccination. Written as DNA, the CDR3 is TGTGCCAGTAGTTCAACAGGGGATTCACCCCTCCACTTT. Encoded protein: CASSSTGDSPLHF. The entire variable domain, with the rest obtained from reference TRBV19 and TRBJ1-6, is as follows: DGGITQSPKYLFRKEGQNVTLSCEQNLNHDAMYWYRQDPGQGLRLIYYSQIVNDFQKGDIAEGYSVSREKKESFPLTVTSAQKNPTAFYLCASSSTGDSPLHFGNGTRLTVT.